One sample yielded the 6 T cell receptor beta chains listed below, sequenced in a study of identifying expanded T cells in peripheral blood. Only in-frame clones appear in the TCRdb table, and some are missing; sequencing was by immunoSEQ multiplex PCR. The top ten clones hold approximately 5% of a sample with about 94,000 clones, around 90% of them seen once. The source material was blood. These TCRs come from a person aged 18 to 75 in good health.

The CDR3, as DNA: TGTGCCAGCAGCTTGCCGGGACAGGGGGACCCTAGCGAGCAGTACTTC. Encoded protein: CASSLPGQGDPSEQYF. The chain carries TRBV5-6 and TRBJ2-7; 11 nucleotides match TRBD1. V shed 1 base and J 6 bases; nucleotides not matched to a gene: 9. Per the germline V gene, CDR1 is SGHDT and CDR2 is YYEEEE. The CDR3 is made up of 16 amino acids.

This chain connects TRBV5-1 to TRBJ1-1, with a possible D match to TRBD1 (5 bases). The germline V gene has CDR1 SGHRS and CDR2 YFSETQ. This CDR3 has 14 residues. Deletions cut 4 bases from V and 2 bases from J, with 12 bases between. The CDR3 DNA follows: TGCGCCAGCAGCCCGGGACGGGGAAACACTGAAGCTTTCTTT. Translating it yields CASSPGRGNTEAFF.

The J gene is TRBJ2-5, the V gene TRBV30; D may be TRBD1 (6 bases). The CDR3 spans 16 residues. Germline CDR1 reads GTSNPN; CDR2 reads SVGIG (reference sequence). V was cut by 0 bases and J by 2 bases, with 16 bases left in between. The DNA of the CDR3 is TGTGCCTGGAGTGTATATTTCGGACAGTTACAAGAGACCCAGTACTTC. As protein: CAWSVYFGQLQETQYF.

As to this clone: An end of the junction differs from the germline gene, which may be a read error. The CDR3 region is CASSYGSGRTNEKLFF. CDR3 in DNA: TGTGCCAGCAGTTACGGTTCGGGGAGAACTAATGAAAAACTGTTTTTT. The chain recombines TRBV10-3 with TRBJ1-4; D is uncertain. The CDR3 spans 16 residues. CDR1 and CDR2 (germline): ENHRY, SYGVKD.

CDR3 in DNA: TGTGCCAGCCAAGCCATCTCTGGGGCCAACGTCCTGACTTTC. Its translation is CASQAISGANVLTF. This chain links TRBV2 with TRBJ2-6; D is unresolved. The CDR3 loop spans 14 amino acids. Germline assignment: CDR1 SNHLY and CDR2 FYNNEI. Deletions cut 8 bases from V and 0 bases from J, with 8 bases between.

The V call is TRBV27, the J call TRBJ2-1; 7 bases match TRBD2. Germline values: CDR1 MNHEY, CDR2 SMNVEV (reference sequence). Losses at the gene ends were 3 bases for V and 5 bases for J; bases not matched to a gene: 7. There are 15 residues in the CDR3. The CDR3 region is CASSLWGGLNNEQFF. In DNA form, the CDR3 reads TGTGCCAGCAGTTTGTGGGGGGGACTAAACAATGAGCAGTTCTTC.